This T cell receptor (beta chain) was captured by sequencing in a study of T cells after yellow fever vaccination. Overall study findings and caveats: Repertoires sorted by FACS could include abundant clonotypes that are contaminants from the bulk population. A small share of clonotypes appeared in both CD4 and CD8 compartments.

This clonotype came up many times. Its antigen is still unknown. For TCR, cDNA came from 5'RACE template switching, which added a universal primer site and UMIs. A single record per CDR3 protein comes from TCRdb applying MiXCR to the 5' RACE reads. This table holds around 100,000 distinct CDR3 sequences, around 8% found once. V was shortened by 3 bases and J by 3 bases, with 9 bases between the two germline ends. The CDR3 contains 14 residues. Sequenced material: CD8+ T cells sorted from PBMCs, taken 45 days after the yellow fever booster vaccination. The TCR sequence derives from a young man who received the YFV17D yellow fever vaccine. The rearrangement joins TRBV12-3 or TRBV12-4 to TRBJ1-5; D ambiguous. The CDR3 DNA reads TGTGCCAGCAGTTTTGAGGGCCTCAATCAGCCCCAGCATTTT. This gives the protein CASSFEGLNQPQHF.